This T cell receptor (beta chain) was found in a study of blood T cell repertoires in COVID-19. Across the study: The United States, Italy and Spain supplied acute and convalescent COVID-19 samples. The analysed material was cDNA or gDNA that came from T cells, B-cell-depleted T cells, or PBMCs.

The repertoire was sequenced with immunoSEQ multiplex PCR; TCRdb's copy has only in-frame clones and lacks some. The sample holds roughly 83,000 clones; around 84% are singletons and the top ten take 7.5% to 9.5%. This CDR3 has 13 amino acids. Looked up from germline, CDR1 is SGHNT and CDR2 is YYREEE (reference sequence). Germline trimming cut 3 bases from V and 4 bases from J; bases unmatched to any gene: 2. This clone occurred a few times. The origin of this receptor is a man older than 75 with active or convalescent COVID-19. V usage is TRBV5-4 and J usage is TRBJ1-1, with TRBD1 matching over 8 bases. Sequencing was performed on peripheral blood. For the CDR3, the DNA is TGTGCCAGCAGCTGGACAGGGATCACTGAAGCTTTCTTT. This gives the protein CASSWTGITEAFF.